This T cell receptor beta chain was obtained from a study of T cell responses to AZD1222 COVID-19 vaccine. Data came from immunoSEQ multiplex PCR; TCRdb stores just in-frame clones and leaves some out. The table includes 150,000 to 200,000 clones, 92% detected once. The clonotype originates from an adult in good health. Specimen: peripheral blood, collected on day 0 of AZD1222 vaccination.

CDR3 loop: CASSHPEGQGCNEKLFF. For the CDR3, the DNA is TGTGCCAGCAGCCACCCAGAGGGACAGGGGTGTAATGAAAAACTGTTTTTT. The chain has TRBV3-1 (or the pseudogene TRBV3-2) and TRBJ1-4; 10 bases agree with TRBD1. Germline V CDR1 and CDR2: LGHDT, YNNKEL (reference sequence). The V segment lost 3 bases and the J segment 4 bases; nucleotides outside the gene matches: 8. The CDR3 sequence is 17 residues long.